A single sample is the source of the 16 T cell receptor beta chains below, sequenced in a study of cytomegalovirus exposure and HLA in healthy donors. The PCR contained 60 Vbeta and 13 Jbeta primers. Libraries were prepared by immunoSEQ multiplex PCR; TCRdb keeps only in-frame clonotypes and omits some of them. This sample yields approximately 150,000 clones, of which around 77% are seen a single time; over 0.9% belongs to the top ten. Material: PBMCs. The receptor source for this set is an older woman in good health and CMV-seronegative.

This sequence joins TRBV7-6 and TRBJ2-1, with 7 bases fitting TRBD1. The J segment lost 7 bases and the V segment lost 1 base, leaving 10 bases of the junction unmatched. Germline CDR1 reads SGHVS; CDR2 reads FNYEAQ. The CDR3 has 16 residues. CDR3 nucleotides: TGTGCCAGCAGCTTAGAAGCAGGGGGTGTTCGGAATGAGCAGTTCTTC. Translating gives CASSLEAGGVRNEQFF.

This rearrangement joins TRBV27 to TRBJ2-1; TRBD1 matches at 7 bases. Germline values: CDR1 MNHEY, CDR2 SMNVEV (reference sequence). V gave up 4 bases and J gave up 1 base; unmatched junction bases: 7. The CDR3 sequence is 16 residues long. CDR3 coding DNA: TGTGCCAGCAGTTCAACGGGACAGCCTTCCTACAATGAGCAGTTCTTC. Amino acids: CASSSTGQPSYNEQFF.

This clone was seen ten or more times. The chain links TRBV28 to TRBJ2-3; TRBD2 matches 8 bases. Germline values: CDR1 MDHEN, CDR2 SYDVKM. The J segment lost 4 bases and the V segment lost 7 bases, leaving 16 bases of the junction unmatched. The CDR3 totals 17 residues. In DNA, the CDR3 is TGTGCCAGCACCGCGCCATTCGGACTAGCCGACGCAGATACGCAGTATTTT. Its translation: CASTAPFGLADADTQYF.

The chain couples TRBV6-6 to TRBJ2-7; D is possibly TRBD2 (6 bases). The germline CDR1 and CDR2 sequences are MNHNY and SVGAGI (reference sequence). The CDR3 covers 15 residues. V was shortened by 7 bases and J by 0 bases, with 16 bases between the two germline ends. The CDR3 coding sequence is TGTGCCAGCAAACCCGATAGCGGAAGCTCCTACGAGCAGTACTTC. Protein: CASKPDSGSSYEQYF.

The gene calls are TRBV7-9 and TRBJ2-3, with D possibly matching TRBD1 (6 bases). Germline CDR1 is SEHNR and CDR2 is FQNEAQ (reference sequence). With 3 bases removed from V and 4 bases from J, the gap between germline ends came to 17 bases. The CDR3 sequence is 16 residues long. Written as DNA, the CDR3 is TGTGCCAGCAGCTTTGGGGGCAACCCGATGGCAGATACGCAGTATTTT. This sequence encodes CASSFGGNPMADTQYF.

This sequence joins TRBV2 and TRBJ1-2; D is unresolved. V lost 6 bases and J lost 2, with 7 bases in between. Germline CDR1 and CDR2: SNHLY and FYNNEI. The CDR3 spans 12 residues. CDR3 region: CASSLENYGYTF. In DNA, the CDR3 is TGTGCCAGCAGCTTGGAGAACTATGGCTACACCTTC. Combining the CDR3 with reference TRBV2 and TRBJ1-2 gives the whole variable domain EPEVTQTPSHQVTQMGQEVILRCVPISNHLYFYWYRQILGQKVEFLVSFYNNEISEKSEIFDDQFSVERPDGSNFTLKIRSTKLEDSAMYFCASSLENYGYTFGSGTRLTVV.

The gene calls are TRBV7-9 and TRBJ2-7; possibly TRBD2 for D (5 bases). There are 12 residues in the CDR3. V gave up 5 bases and J gave up 5 bases, with 10 bases separating them. From germline, CDR1 is SEHNR and CDR2 FQNEAQ (reference sequence). CDR3 protein: CASSPPGDEQYF. CDR3 sequence (DNA): TGTGCCAGCAGCCCGCCCGGGGACGAGCAGTACTTC. Supplemented by reference TRBV7-9 and TRBJ2-7, the full variable domain reads DTGVSQNPRHKITKRGQNVTFRCDPISEHNRLYWYRQTLGQGPEFLTYFQNEAQLEKSRLLSDRFSAERPKGSFSTLEIQRTEQGDSAMYLCASSPPGDEQYFGPGTRLTVT.

CDR3 nucleotides: TGCGCCAGCAGCTTGGCGCCTAGCCTCTCGTCAGATACGCAGTATTTT. It specifies CASSLAPSLSSDTQYF. The rearrangement uses TRBV5-1 and TRBJ2-3; the D gene is possibly TRBD2 (5 bases). V lost 0 bases to trimming and J lost 4 bases, with 15 bases between them. Germline CDR1 SGHRS, CDR2 YFSETQ. The CDR3 is 16 amino acids.

In its sample, this clone was seen once. The chain has TRBV19 and TRBJ1-1; no firm D call. CDR3 length: 13 residues. Per the germline V gene, CDR1 is LNHDA and CDR2 is SQIVND (reference sequence). Trimming shortened V by 2 bases and J by 7 bases, and 11 bases separated the two germline ends. The CDR3: CASSIKQRLEAFF. CDR3 in DNA: TGTGCCAGTAGTATAAAACAGCGGCTTGAAGCTTTCTTT. Using reference TRBV19 and TRBJ1-1 for the parts outside the CDR3, the full variable domain is DGGITQSPKYLFRKEGQNVTLSCEQNLNHDAMYWYRQDPGQGLRLIYYSQIVNDFQKGDIAEGYSVSREKKESFPLTVTSAQKNPTAFYLCASSIKQRLEAFFGQGTRLTVV.

V is TRBV27 and J is TRBJ1-5; weak D call: TRBD1 (5 bases). V gave up 5 bases and J gave up 5 bases, with 7 bases separating them. The CDR3 runs 12 residues. Germline-derived CDR1 and CDR2 are MNHEY and SMNVEV (reference sequence). The CDR3: CASSPRDQPQHF. The CDR3 DNA reads as TGTGCCAGCAGTCCCAGGGATCAGCCCCAGCATTTT.

The chain links TRBV19 to TRBJ2-7; possibly TRBD2 for D (5 bases). The CDR3 length is 14 residues. Trimming removed 3 bases from V and 6 bases from J, with 15 bases in between. CDR1 LNHDA and CDR2 SQIVND come from the germline V gene (reference sequence). The CDR3, as DNA: TGTGCCAGTAGTATTGGGCGGGCCGGCGTCGAGCAGTACTTC. Its protein product is CASSIGRAGVEQYF. Together with reference TRBV19 and TRBJ2-7, the CDR3 gives the full variable domain: DGGITQSPKYLFRKEGQNVTLSCEQNLNHDAMYWYRQDPGQGLRLIYYSQIVNDFQKGDIAEGYSVSREKKESFPLTVTSAQKNPTAFYLCASSIGRAGVEQYFGPGTRLTVT.

This chain connects TRBV9 to TRBJ1-3; D might be TRBD1 (6 bases). This CDR3 spans 16 amino acids. The germline V gene has CDR1 SGDLS and CDR2 YYNGEE. The V gene lost 3 bases and the J gene lost 0 bases, with 13 bases spanning the gap. The CDR3 reads CASSATPGHSGNTIYF. In DNA form, the CDR3 reads TGTGCCAGCAGCGCGACTCCGGGACACTCTGGAAACACCATATATTTT.

The chain has TRBV5-4 and TRBJ2-7, with D possibly being TRBD2 (5 bases). CDR1 is SGHNT and CDR2 is YYREEE in the germline V gene (reference sequence). This CDR3 comprises 14 residues. V was clipped by 4 bases and J by 2 bases, with 13 bases between them. The CDR3 sequence is CASSPDSRAYEQYF. The CDR3 nucleotides read TGTGCCAGCAGCCCGGACTCCCGAGCCTACGAGCAGTACTTC.

This clone was observed once. The rearrangement links TRBV18 to TRBJ2-5; TRBD2 might be the D (5 bases). Germline CDR1 reads KGHSH; CDR2 reads LQKENI. The CDR3 is made up of 13 amino acids. V was clipped by 3 bases and J by 5 bases, with 10 bases between them. The CDR3 sequence is CASSPGLKETQYF. The CDR3 region has the DNA TGTGCCAGCTCACCCGGACTTAAGGAGACCCAGTACTTC.

The V call is TRBV4-1, the J call TRBJ1-1; D is perhaps TRBD1 (5 bases). There are 17 residues in the CDR3. Germline CDR1 MGHRA, CDR2 YSYEKL. V was cut by 1 base and J by 0 bases, with 15 bases left in between. The CDR3 DNA reads TGCGCCAGCAGCCAAGCGGAGAAGGGGTATCTGAACACTGAAGCTTTCTTT. Protein: CASSQAEKGYLNTEAFF.

V is TRBV28 and J is TRBJ1-5; D is undetermined. V lost 1 base and J 5 bases, leaving 9 bases between the germline ends. Per the germline V gene, CDR1 is MDHEN and CDR2 is SYDVKM. The CDR3 spans 14 residues. CDR3 DNA: TGTGCCAGCAGTTTATCTTCAGGATATCAGCCCCAGCATTTT. The encoded protein is CASSLSSGYQPQHF.